This entry features one T cell receptor (beta chain) sequence. CDR3 length: 14 residues. CDR1 is SGHAT, CDR2 FQNNGV, per germline. Trimming cost V 5 bases and J 4 bases; bases outside gene matches: 6. This specimen belongs to a study of blood T cell repertoires in COVID-19. Study at large: Samples taken during acute and convalescent COVID-19 were collected in the United States, Italy and Spain. The analysed material was cDNA or gDNA that came from T cells, B-cell-depleted T cells, or PBMCs.

In the original processing: Scientists estimated how many nucleated cells there were by amplifying reference gene primers. Measured with immunoSEQ multiplex PCR; TCRdb has only the in-frame clones, and not every one. D and trimming come from the DNA, and the V and J calls and clone size come from that table. Of 25,000 to 40,000 clones listed, less than 90% are singletons. The sequence was obtained from a woman aged 60-70 years with active COVID-19. The source material was peripheral blood. The chain links TRBV11-2 to TRBJ2-7, with 9 bases fitting TRBD1. CDR3 residues: CASSRTGGGYEQYF. For the CDR3, the DNA is TGTGCCAGCAGCCGAACAGGGGGCGGGTACGAGCAGTACTTC.